Presented here are 19 T cell receptor beta chains from one specimen sequenced in a study of blood T cell repertoires in COVID-19. Assay used: immunoSEQ multiplex PCR; TCRdb lists only in-frame clones, some missing. The sample includes 250,000 to 400,000 clones, around 88% of them seen just once. Sequenced sample: peripheral blood. Source of these receptors: a woman between 25 and 40 years old with COVID-19, enrolled during active disease.

For the CDR3, the DNA is TGCGCCAGCAGCTTGGCGGTGGCCTCCGCGGGGGGCCCAGACAATGAGCAGTTCTTC. Protein sequence: CASSLAVASAGGPDNEQFF. The chain couples TRBV5-1 to TRBJ2-1, with TRBD2 identical over 8 bases. The CDR3 sequence is 19 residues long. The germline CDR1 and CDR2 sequences are SGHRS and YFSETQ. The J segment lost 5 bases and the V segment lost 0 bases, leaving 16 bases of the junction unmatched.

CDR3 sequence: CASSLGLSNTGELFF. CDR3 coding DNA: TGTGCCAGCAGCTTAGGACTATCCAACACCGGGGAGCTGTTTTTT. The chain recombines TRBV7-9 with TRBJ2-2; maybe TRBD2 (5 bases). This CDR3 is built from 15 residues. Germline lookup yields CDR1 SEHNR and CDR2 FQNEAQ (reference sequence). The V end was cut by 1 base, the J end by 2 bases, with 8 bases between.

V gene TRBV6-6 combines with J gene TRBJ2-5, with D maybe TRBD2 (6 bases). The germline gives CDR1 MNHNY, CDR2 SVGAGI (reference sequence). V dropped 6 bases and J dropped 9 bases, with 11 bases sitting between them. The CDR3 runs to 11 residues. This chain's CDR3 is CASRESGAQYF. For the CDR3, the DNA is TGTGCCAGCAGGGAGTCGGGGGCCCAGTACTTC.

This chain connects TRBV28 to TRBJ2-1; maybe TRBD1 (6 bases). Per germline, CDR1 MDHEN and CDR2 SYDVKM. The CDR3 covers 13 residues. Trimming stripped 3 bases from V and 8 bases from J, with 11 bases between. The CDR3 bases are TGTGCCAGCAGTTTTTTGGACAGCGATGAGCAGTTCTTC. This encodes CASSFLDSDEQFF.

The chain couples TRBV25-1 to TRBJ1-2; the match to TRBD1 covers 8 bases. CDR3 size: 14 residues. Germline V CDR1 and CDR2: MGHDK, SYGVNS. The ends lost 3 bases at V and 7 bases at J; junction bases unmatched: 7. In DNA, the CDR3 is TGTGCCAGCAGTGAGGACAGGGAGCGCTCTGGCTACACCTTC. Protein sequence: CASSEDRERSGYTF.

This clone came up once. The rearrangement links TRBV9 to TRBJ1-2; perhaps TRBD1 as D (6 bases). Looked up from germline, CDR1 is SGDLS and CDR2 is YYNGEE. The CDR3 extends over 13 amino acids. Trimming left V 4 bases short and J 2 bases short, with 9 bases between. The CDR3 here is CASSLDRNYGYTF. The DNA of the CDR3 is TGTGCCAGCAGCCTCGACAGGAACTATGGCTACACCTTC.

This chain connects TRBV6-5 to TRBJ2-7; 8 nucleotides line up with TRBD1. The V gene end was trimmed by 10 bases and the J gene end by 3 bases; junction bases not matched to a gene: 2. The CDR3 loop spans 11 amino acids. Germline V gene sequence: CDR1 MNHEY, CDR2 SVGAGI. CDR3 amino acids: CATTGGYEQYV. For the CDR3, the DNA is TGTGCCACTACAGGGGGCTACGAGCAGTACGTC.

The rearrangement links TRBV7-9 to TRBJ1-4, with 7 bases fitting TRBD1. The CDR3 runs to 14 residues. Trimming at V came to 3 bases and at J to 8 bases, leaving 6 bases not matched to a gene. CDR1 is SEHNR, CDR2 FQNEAQ, per germline (reference sequence). The CDR3 DNA sequence: TGTGCCAGCAGCTTTGGGACAGTCGGGGAAAAACTGTTTTTT. The encoded protein is CASSFGTVGEKLFF.

The rearrangement joins TRBV5-1 to TRBJ1-1; 8 bases line up with TRBD1. CDR3 size: 15 residues. With V trimmed by 4 bases and J by 0 bases, 5 bases remained unmatched. Germline CDR1 SGHRS, CDR2 YFSETQ. The CDR3 nucleotides read TGCGCCAGCAGCATATCAGGGGGCATGAACACTGAAGCTTTCTTT. Encoded protein: CASSISGGMNTEAFF.

This chain links TRBV6-6 with TRBJ2-2; 8 nucleotides agree with TRBD2. Germline V lookup: CDR1 MNHNY, CDR2 SVGAGI (reference sequence). The J segment lost 2 bases and the V segment lost 6 bases, leaving 2 bases of the junction unmatched. This CDR3 is 14 amino acids long. CDR3 region: CASRSGGNTGELFF. CDR3 nucleotides: TGTGCCAGCAGAAGCGGGGGAAACACCGGGGAGCTGTTTTTT.

V gene TRBV12-3 or TRBV12-4 combines with J gene TRBJ1-5; D remains ambiguous. The CDR3 has 13 residues. V was pared by 6 bases and J by 5 bases, with 11 bases between. CDR3 loop: CASSAIEDQPQHF. The CDR3 bases are TGTGCCAGCAGCGCGATAGAGGATCAGCCCCAGCATTTT.

The sample holds one count of this clone. The V and J genes are TRBV14 and TRBJ2-3, with D hard to call. Trimming shortened V by 6 bases and J by 3 bases, and 7 bases separated the two germline ends. The V gene's germline CDR1 is SGHDN and CDR2 FVKESK. This CDR3 comprises 12 residues. The CDR3 bases are TGTGCCAGCAGTCGTAATACAGATACGCAGTATTTT. Residues: CASSRNTDTQYF.

The genes are TRBV5-8 and TRBJ2-3; 7 bases fit TRBD2. The CDR3 spans 14 residues. Losses at the gene ends were 4 bases for V and 1 base for J; bases not matched to a gene: 3. Germline loops: CDR1 SGHTS, CDR2 YDEGEE. CDR3 DNA sequence: TGTGCCAGCAGCAGGCTAGCGGGCACAGATACGCAGTATTTT. Encoded protein: CASSRLAGTDTQYF.

This chain connects TRBV2 to TRBJ2-1; 8 bases line up with TRBD2. The CDR3 is 14 amino acids. The germline V gene has CDR1 SNHLY and CDR2 FYNNEI. The ends lost 3 bases at V and 8 bases at J; junction bases unmatched: 6. In DNA form, the CDR3 reads TGTGCCAGCAGTGAGGGGACTAGTTACCATGAGCAGTTCTTC. It specifies CASSEGTSYHEQFF. Complete variable domain (other parts from reference TRBV2 and TRBJ2-1): EPEVTQTPSHQVTQMGQEVILRCVPISNHLYFYWYRQILGQKVEFLVSFYNNEISEKSEIFDDQFSVERPDGSNFTLKIRSTKLEDSAMYFCASSEGTSYHEQFFGPGTRLTVL.

The gene calls are TRBV16 and TRBJ1-2; D unresolved. Deletions cut 8 bases from V and 4 bases from J, with 11 bases between. The length of the CDR3 is 12 residues. The germline V gene encodes CDR1 KGHSY and CDR2 FQNENV. CDR3 residues: CASEADFYGYTF. CDR3 bases: TGTGCCAGCGAGGCCGACTTCTATGGCTACACCTTC. Complete variable domain (other parts from reference TRBV16 and TRBJ1-2): GEEVAQTPKHLVRGEGQKAKLYCAPIKGHSYVFWYQQVLKNEFKFLISFQNENVFDETGMPKERFSAKCLPNSPCSLEIQATKLEDSAVYFCASEADFYGYTFGSGTRLTVV.

Written as DNA, the CDR3 is TGCGCCAGCAGTGAGTTCCCCTCCGGGACAGGGTATGGCTACACCTTC. Amino acids: CASSEFPSGTGYGYTF. This chain uses TRBV10-2 with TRBJ1-2; 9 nucleotides agree with TRBD1. Germline V gives CDR1 WSHSY, CDR2 SAAADI. The V segment lost 1 base and the J segment 5 bases; nucleotides outside the gene matches: 8. The CDR3 covers 16 residues.

The V call is TRBV2, the J call TRBJ2-7; 11 bases fit TRBD1. Unmatched junction bases numbered 7, after V lost 8 bases and J lost 7 bases. The CDR3 extends over 13 amino acids. Germline values: CDR1 SNHLY, CDR2 FYNNEI. The chain's CDR3 is CASLGQGAREQYF. The CDR3 region has the DNA TGTGCCAGCTTAGGACAGGGGGCTCGTGAGCAGTACTTC.

The chain couples TRBV2 to TRBJ2-3; 13 positions match TRBD2. Germline lookup yields CDR1 SNHLY and CDR2 FYNNEI. After removal of 9 bases from V and 2 bases from J, the junction contained 2 bases not matched to a gene. This CDR3 spans 14 amino acids. The CDR3 DNA reads as TGTGCCAGACTAGCGGGGGGGAACACAGATACGCAGTATTTT. Its translation is CARLAGGNTDTQYF.

This rearrangement joins TRBV30 to TRBJ2-3, with 12 bases aligning to TRBD2. Per the germline V gene, CDR1 is GTSNPN and CDR2 is SVGIG (reference sequence). The CDR3 loop spans 16 amino acids. Trimming took 4 bases from V and 4 from J; bases not matched to a gene: 9. The CDR3 protein is CAWIPKLAGGPDTQYF. As DNA, the CDR3 is TGTGCCTGGATTCCTAAACTAGCGGGGGGCCCAGATACGCAGTATTTT.